Listed below are T cell receptor beta chains from one sample, sequenced in a study of cytomegalovirus exposure and HLA in healthy donors. The assay was immunoSEQ multiplex PCR, and TCRdb's table has in-frame clones only and misses some. Seen here are about 220,000 clones, about 80% observed once, and the top ten hold 0.63%. The sequencing input was PBMCs. The receptors originated from a man aged 18-30 years in good health and CMV-seronegative. The CDR3 runs from the conserved cysteine through the conserved F or W. The order of the fields is J gene, V gene, CDR3 protein.

J gene: TRBJ1-5
V gene: TRBV7-9
CDR3 protein: CASSLGRLNQPQHF

J gene: TRBJ1-3
V gene: TRBV9
CDR3 protein: CASSPGGRGGNTIYF

J gene: TRBJ2-1
V gene: TRBV19
CDR3 protein: CASNGQLGDEQFF

J gene: TRBJ2-5
V gene: TRBV9
CDR3 protein: CASSSGGPVQETQYF

J gene: TRBJ2-7
V gene: TRBV30
CDR3 protein: CAWGRVHEQYF

J gene: TRBJ2-7
V gene: TRBV19
CDR3 protein: CASSIHGNYEQYF

J gene: TRBJ2-3
V gene: TRBV6-1
CDR3 protein: CASSHSGTYTDTQYF

J gene: TRBJ1-1
V gene: TRBV27
CDR3 protein: CASSRGRGGNTEAFF

J gene: TRBJ2-7
V gene: TRBV2
CDR3 protein: CASSGTGGGYEQYF

J gene: TRBJ2-7
V gene: TRBV27
CDR3 protein: CASKGGTGGVLSLYEQYF

J gene: TRBJ2-1
V gene: TRBV11-2
CDR3 protein: CASSLSWVRGEQFF

J gene: TRBJ1-5
V gene: TRBV7-9
CDR3 protein: CASSPIGQSLNQPQHF

J gene: TRBJ1-2
V gene: TRBV4-2
CDR3 protein: CASSQVTGSLNYGYTF

J gene: TRBJ2-2
V gene: TRBV15
CDR3 protein: CATSRDPGGGPGELFF

J gene: TRBJ1-2
V gene: TRBV7-3
CDR3 protein: CASSSWTGGDYGYTF

J gene: TRBJ2-2
V gene: TRBV9
CDR3 protein: CASSIVAGYNGELFF

J gene: TRBJ1-1
V gene: TRBV10-2
CDR3 protein: CASSDTARNTEAFF

J gene: TRBJ2-3
V gene: TRBV6-1
CDR3 protein: CASTETGRADTQYF

J gene: TRBJ2-1
V gene: TRBV6-5
CDR3 protein: CASAQRESYNEQFF

J gene: TRBJ2-2
V gene: TRBV2
CDR3 protein: CASSDRQGARELFF

J gene: TRBJ1-5
V gene: TRBV9
CDR3 protein: CASSVPPVEGISQPQHF

J gene: TRBJ1-2
V gene: TRBV5-6
CDR3 protein: CASSPGISNYGYTF

J gene: TRBJ2-5
V gene: TRBV27
CDR3 protein: CASSRRQGSETQYF

J gene: .
V gene: TRBV6-1
CDR3 protein: CASRTLGGSFGEQYF

J gene: TRBJ2-3
V gene: TRBV5-1
CDR3 protein: CASSLAGLAGGTDTQYF

J gene: TRBJ1-2
V gene: TRBV19
CDR3 protein: CASLGTENGYTF

J gene: TRBJ2-1
V gene: TRBV6-1
CDR3 protein: CASSVAGEQFF

J gene: TRBJ1-1
V gene: TRBV29-1
CDR3 protein: CSVYSRGTEAFF

J gene: TRBJ2-7
V gene: TRBV30
CDR3 protein: CAWSTPGQGRYEQYF

J gene: TRBJ2-7
V gene: TRBV11-3
CDR3 protein: CASSLGAEGGPYEQYF

J gene: TRBJ1-1
V gene: TRBV30
CDR3 protein: CAWTTGQNTEAFF

J gene: TRBJ2-3
V gene: TRBV29-1
CDR3 protein: CSVWVERGTDTQYF

J gene: TRBJ1-5
V gene: TRBV18
CDR3 protein: CASSPQGTGRDQPQHF

J gene: TRBJ1-4
V gene: TRBV28
CDR3 protein: CASSLKGAATNEKLFF

J gene: TRBJ2-5
V gene: TRBV7-2
CDR3 protein: CASSLGRSRGQETQYF

J gene: TRBJ1-1
V gene: TRBV28
CDR3 protein: CASSLWTVLNTEAFF

J gene: TRBJ1-2
V gene: TRBV2
CDR3 protein: CASKVFGGDNPF

J gene: TRBJ2-7
V gene: TRBV21-1
CDR3 protein: CASSKEWFGNYEQYF

J gene: TRBJ2-5
V gene: TRBV27
CDR3 protein: CASKGPHWETQYF

J gene: TRBJ2-1
V gene: TRBV5-4
CDR3 protein: CASSSLAGGINNEQFF

J gene: TRBJ1-1
V gene: TRBV5-1
CDR3 protein: CASSLVTPTNTEAFF

J gene: TRBJ1-2
V gene: TRBV2
CDR3 protein: CASTPTESNYGYTF

J gene: TRBJ2-5
V gene: TRBV7-8
CDR3 protein: CASSDWETQYF